These 24 T cell receptor beta chains were sequenced from one sample in a study of blood T cells in healthy people across ages. For the second PCR, which ran for about 6 to 11 cycles, a sample-barcoded 5' primer and a J-beta primer mix were used. TCRdb re-derived calls from the 5' RACE reads in MiXCR, one entry per CDR3 protein. Of around 940,000 distinct CDR3 sequences detected, roughly 50% appear once; the ten largest clones hold about 21%. The sequencing input was blood. The receptors here all came from a woman between 55 and 75 years old in good health.

This chain uses TRBV29-1 with TRBJ2-1, with 9 nucleotides matching TRBD2. J was trimmed by 7 bases and V by 2 bases; bases with no gene match: 21. Germline V gene data show CDR1 as SQVTM and CDR2 as ANQGSEA. The CDR3 runs to 19 residues. CDR3 residues: CSVESNIVSGRRWGNEQFF. The CDR3 DNA follows: TGCAGCGTTGAATCTAACATCGTGAGCGGGAGGAGGTGGGGTAATGAGCAGTTCTTC.

The chain couples TRBV4-1 to TRBJ1-2; D uncertain. Trimming took off 1 base at V and 4 bases at J, with 10 bases between the two ends. The CDR3 consists of 14 residues. CDR1 and CDR2 (germline): MGHRA, YSYEKL. CDR3 residues: CASSQGFTAYGYTF. CDR3 in DNA: TGCGCCAGCAGCCAAGGGTTTACAGCCTATGGCTACACCTTC.

This clonotype turned up a few times. This chain uses TRBV18 with TRBJ2-5, with unresolved D. CDR1 and CDR2 (germline): KGHSH, LQKENI. This CDR3 has 13 residues. V was trimmed by 2 bases and J by 4 bases, leaving 8 bases between them. Written as DNA, the CDR3 is TGTGCCAGCTCACCAAACTCTGGAGAGACCCAGTACTTC. Translated, it gives CASSPNSGETQYF. Full variable domain (outside the CDR3, taken from reference TRBV18 and TRBJ2-5): NAGVMQNPRHLVRRRGQEARLRCSPMKGHSHVYWYRQLPEEGLKFMVYLQKENIIDESGMPKERFSAEFPKEGPSILRIQQVVRGDSAAYFCASSPNSGETQYFGPGTRLLVL.

The rearrangement links TRBV7-2 to TRBJ2-5; D is ambiguous. CDR1 and CDR2 (germline): SGHTA, FQGNSA. CDR3 length equals 15 residues. Trimming shortened V by 5 bases and J by 11 bases, and 24 bases separated the two germline ends. Here the CDR3 reads CASSTNFFPGREQYF. CDR3 in DNA: TGTGCCAGCAGCACAAACTTCTTTCCGGGCCGTGAGCAGTACTTC.

The chain uses TRBV29-1 and TRBJ2-7; no definite D call. Germline V gives CDR1 SQVTM, CDR2 ANQGSEA. Trimming took off 4 bases at V and 0 bases at J, with 16 bases between the two ends. This CDR3 comprises 15 residues. CDR3 DNA: TGCAGCGTTGGGGGTCGCGGTACCGGCTCCTACGAGCAGTACTTC. It is translated as CSVGGRGTGSYEQYF.

The chain links TRBV15 to TRBJ1-5; no firm D call. CDR1 is LNHNV, CDR2 YYDKDF, per germline (reference sequence). This CDR3 spans 15 amino acids. Deletions cut 4 bases from V and 0 bases from J, with 10 bases between. The CDR3 nucleotides read TGTGCCACCAGCAAGGTCCAGGCTAGCAATCAGCCCCAGCATTTT. The encoded protein is CATSKVQASNQPQHF.

This clonotype has a single count. The J gene is TRBJ1-1, the V gene TRBV19, with D unclear. The CDR3 has 13 amino acids. The germline V and J ends were trimmed by 2 bases and 5 bases, with 9 bases remaining between them. The germline CDR1 and CDR2 sequences are LNHDA and SQIVND (reference sequence). CDR3 nucleotides: TGTGCCAGTAGTATACTAGAGGGTACTGAAGCTTTCTTT. It is translated as CASSILEGTEAFF.

This clonotype was seen more than once but under ten times. The rearrangement uses TRBV7-9 and TRBJ2-7; D tentatively fits TRBD1 or TRBD2 (5 bases each). V was shortened by 2 bases and J by 0 bases, with 11 bases between the two germline ends. This CDR3 comprises 15 residues. Germline CDR1 and CDR2: SEHNR and FQNEAQ (reference sequence). The CDR3 coding sequence is TGTGCCAGCAGCTTATTCGGGGCGGCCTCCTACGAGCAGTACTTC. It translates to CASSLFGAASYEQYF.

This clonotype was seen a handful of times. This chain uses TRBV12-3 or TRBV12-4 with TRBJ1-4; no clear D gene. The CDR3 has 12 residues. The V gene lost 6 bases and the J gene lost 8 bases, with 10 bases spanning the gap. In DNA, the CDR3 is TGTGCCAGCAGGCCGGGAGGGGAAAAACTGTTTTTT. Its protein product is CASRPGGEKLFF.

Note on this clonotype: This may arise from a read error, as a much more abundant clone is one base away. The rearrangement links TRBV18 to TRBJ1-4; D is uncertain. The V end lost 4 bases, the J end lost 10 bases, and 13 bases lay between the germline ends. In germline, CDR1 is KGHSH, CDR2 LQKENI. This CDR3 is built from 13 residues. The CDR3 DNA reads as TGTGCCAGCTCACTGGGAATTCGTGGAAAACTGTTTTTT. It codes for CASSLGIRGKLFF.

The chain recombines TRBV7-2 with TRBJ1-5; D may be TRBD1 (5 bases). The V end lost 2 bases, the J end lost 3 bases, and 14 bases lay between the germline ends. The germline V gene encodes CDR1 SGHTA and CDR2 FQGNSA. The CDR3 has 16 residues. CDR3 residues: CASSLLYGAVNQPQHF. The CDR3 DNA is TGTGCCAGCAGCTTACTTTACGGGGCAGTCAATCAGCCCCAGCATTTT.

About this clonotype itself: One end of the junction does not line up with germline, which may come from a read error. The chain is built from TRBV29-1 and TRBJ2-5; TRBD2 aligns across 9 bases. This CDR3 has 16 residues. Looked up from germline, CDR1 is SQVTM and CDR2 is ANQGSEA. The CDR3 is CSVEGESGRIQQTQYF. CDR3 bases: TGCAGCGTTGAAGGGGAAAGCGGGAGGATCCAACAGACCCAGTACTTC.

The chain recombines TRBV7-6 with TRBJ1-5, with no clear D. Per the germline V gene, CDR1 is SGHVS and CDR2 is FNYEAQ. Deletions cut 2 bases from V and 4 bases from J, with 6 bases between. The CDR3 runs to 13 residues. The CDR3 reads CASSLTDNQPQHF. The CDR3 DNA reads TGTGCCAGCAGCTTAACAGATAATCAGCCCCAGCATTTT.

The rearrangement uses TRBV3-1 and TRBJ2-5; D perhaps matches TRBD1 (5 bases). The germline V gene has CDR1 LGHDT and CDR2 YNNKEL (reference sequence). The ends were cut back, 1 base at V and 5 bases at J, with 14 bases in the middle. This CDR3 is built from 15 residues. DNA of the CDR3: TGTGCCAGCAGCCAAGCAAGCAGGGCCGTGGAGACCCAGTACTTC. Amino acids: CASSQASRAVETQYF.

This clonotype was counted only a few times. V is TRBV7-2 and J is TRBJ2-1; 7 nucleotides match TRBD2. Trimming cost V 5 bases and J 6 bases; bases outside gene matches: 4. This CDR3 region has 13 residues. Per germline, CDR1 SGHTA and CDR2 FQGNSA. CDR3 loop: CASSPWTSNEQFF. The CDR3 DNA reads as TGTGCCAGCAGCCCGTGGACTAGCAATGAGCAGTTCTTC.

V is TRBV2 and J is TRBJ2-7, with a possible D match to TRBD2 (5 bases). This CDR3 is built from 15 residues. Deletions cut 5 bases from V and 0 bases from J, with 14 bases between. Germline values: CDR1 SNHLY, CDR2 FYNNEI. The chain's CDR3 is CASSQGLGSSYEQYF. CDR3 sequence (DNA): TGTGCCAGCAGTCAAGGACTGGGTAGCTCCTACGAGCAGTACTTC. Variable domain in full (rest from reference TRBV2 and TRBJ2-7): EPEVTQTPSHQVTQMGQEVILRCVPISNHLYFYWYRQILGQKVEFLVSFYNNEISEKSEIFDDQFSVERPDGSNFTLKIRSTKLEDSAMYFCASSQGLGSSYEQYFGPGTRLTVT.

This chain connects TRBV10-3 to TRBJ2-1; no clear D. Trimming left V 5 bases short and J 0 bases short, with 11 bases between. The CDR3 is 15 residues long. Germline assignment: CDR1 ENHRY and CDR2 SYGVKD. Here the CDR3 reads CAISRQASSYNEQFF. The DNA of the CDR3 is TGTGCCATCAGTAGGCAGGCGTCCTCCTACAATGAGCAGTTCTTC.

This clonotype was observed a few times. The chain is built from TRBV14 and TRBJ2-3, with a weak D call TRBD1 (5 bases). The CDR3 sequence is 13 residues long. In germline, CDR1 is SGHDN, CDR2 FVKESK. V was pared by 5 bases and J by 2 bases, with 8 bases between. Here the CDR3 DNA reads TGTGCCAGCAGCGCAGGGTTCACAGATACGCAGTATTTT. This codes for CASSAGFTDTQYF.

The chain joins TRBV2 to TRBJ2-2; 8 nucleotides align to TRBD2. The V gene's germline CDR1 is SNHLY and CDR2 FYNNEI. Trimming took 6 bases from V and 1 from J; bases not matched to a gene: 1. CDR3 length: 14 residues. The CDR3 nucleotides read TGTGCCAGCAGGAGCGGGAGGAACACCGGGGAGCTGTTTTTT. It codes for CASRSGRNTGELFF.

This chain joins TRBV6-6 and TRBJ2-5; 7 bases line up with TRBD2. The junction had 6 bases not matched to a gene; V was cut back by 6 bases and J by 2 bases. Per germline, CDR1 MNHNY and CDR2 SVGAGI (reference sequence). CDR3 length: 14 residues. The CDR3 DNA is TGTGCCAGCAGGTCGAGCGGGATGCAAGAGACCCAGTACTTC. Protein: CASRSSGMQETQYF.

In this sample, this clonotype turned up a few times. The rearrangement uses TRBV7-6 and TRBJ2-7; the match to TRBD2 covers 9 bases. Trimming at V came to 4 bases and at J to 1 base, leaving 11 bases not matched to a gene. Germline loops: CDR1 SGHVS, CDR2 FNYEAQ. The CDR3 extends over 17 amino acids. The CDR3 DNA reads TGTGCCAGCAGCTCCACTCCGGGCGGGAGGGGATCCTACGAGCAGTACTTC. This translates into CASSSTPGGRGSYEQYF.

This clonotype came up once. The V call is TRBV7-2, the J call TRBJ2-3, with 7 bases that match TRBD2. This CDR3 comprises 12 residues. In germline, CDR1 is SGHTA, CDR2 FQGNSA. V dropped 7 bases and J dropped 4; count of bases not matched to a gene: 2. The CDR3 here is CASMAGADTQYF. The CDR3 DNA is TGTGCCAGCATGGCGGGGGCAGATACGCAGTATTTT.

V gene TRBV9 combines with J gene TRBJ1-6; no clear D. Germline values: CDR1 SGDLS, CDR2 YYNGEE. This CDR3 is 13 amino acids long. V lost 5 bases and J 7 bases, leaving 10 bases between the germline ends. In DNA, the CDR3 is TGTGCCAGCAGTTCGCTTGGAAATTCACCCCTCCACTTT. The encoded protein is CASSSLGNSPLHF.

CDR3 residues: CASSPGRRNEQYF. CDR3 bases: TGTGCCAGCAGTCCCGGCAGGAGGAACGAGCAGTACTTC. The chain is built from TRBV12-3 or TRBV12-4 and TRBJ2-7, with TRBD2 as a possible D gene (5 bases). The V gene lost 5 bases and the J gene lost 5 bases, with 13 bases spanning the gap. The CDR3 spans 13 residues.